Listed below are T cell receptor beta chains from one sample, sequenced in a study of T cell repertoires in cytomegalovirus infection. Antigens of these TCRs are unknown. From the reads, TCRdb called clonotypes with MiXCR, one entry per CDR3 protein. The table includes approximately 120,000 distinct CDR3 sequences, roughly 30% detected once. Specimen: CD8+ T cells from cultured PBMCs, collected from culture after CMV antigen stimulation. The receptors originated from a human donor in good health (CMV status not recorded). Some clones in this sample may be carry-over from other donors' samples. The CDR3 runs from the conserved cysteine through the conserved F or W. Fields, in order: D gene, V gene, J gene, clone size, CDR3 protein, CDR3 DNA. D genes are given only for firm matches. Clone size appears in some rows only: once, few, many, or a class for an expanded clone.

D gene: TRBD2
V gene: TRBV19
J gene: TRBJ2-1
clone size: few
CDR3 protein: CASRERGGPYNEQFF
CDR3 DNA: TGTGCCAGTAGGGAGCGGGGGGGTCCCTACAATGAGCAGTTCTTC

D gene: -
V gene: TRBV20-1
J gene: TRBJ2-2
clone size: -
CDR3 protein: CSAPGTGNTGELFF
CDR3 DNA: TGCAGTGCTCCCGGGACGGGGAACACCGGGGAGCTGTTTTTT

D gene: -
V gene: TRBV11-2
J gene: TRBJ1-3
clone size: -
CDR3 protein: CASSLGNTIYF
CDR3 DNA: TGTGCCAGCAGCTTAGGAAACACCATATATTTT

D gene: TRBD2
V gene: TRBV11-2
J gene: TRBJ2-1
clone size: few
CDR3 protein: CASSLFLAGQYNEQFF
CDR3 DNA: TGTGCCAGCAGCTTATTTCTAGCGGGGCAGTACAATGAGCAGTTCTTC

D gene: TRBD1
V gene: TRBV5-1
J gene: TRBJ2-7
clone size: -
CDR3 protein: CASSSTGGQGPEQYF
CDR3 DNA: TGCGCCAGCAGCTCGACAGGTGGACAGGGCCCCGAGCAGTACTTC

D gene: -
V gene: TRBV12-3/TRBV12-4
J gene: TRBJ2-4
clone size: many
CDR3 protein: CASSLPGNIQYF
CDR3 DNA: TGTGCCAGCAGTTTACCGGGAAACATTCAGTACTTC

D gene: -
V gene: TRBV27
J gene: TRBJ2-1
clone size: few
CDR3 protein: CASSLRLSSYNEQFF
CDR3 DNA: TGTGCCAGCAGTTTAAGACTCAGCTCCTACAATGAGCAGTTCTTC

D gene: TRBD1
V gene: TRBV27
J gene: TRBJ2-7
clone size: few
CDR3 protein: CASSASGTGGSYEQYF
CDR3 DNA: TGTGCCAGCAGTGCCTCCGGGACAGGGGGTTCCTACGAGCAGTACTTC

D gene: -
V gene: TRBV7-6
J gene: TRBJ2-2
clone size: -
CDR3 protein: CASSLVPTGELFF
CDR3 DNA: TGTGCCAGCAGCTTAGTCCCCACCGGGGAGCTGTTTTTT

D gene: -
V gene: TRBV6-2/TRBV6-3
J gene: TRBJ2-1
clone size: -
CDR3 protein: CASSGQVYNEQFF
CDR3 DNA: TGTGCCAGCAGTGGCCAGGTCTACAATGAGCAGTTCTTC

D gene: -
V gene: TRBV5-5
J gene: TRBJ1-1
clone size: -
CDR3 protein: CASSLATGPNTEAFF
CDR3 DNA: TGTGCCAGCAGCTTGGCCACAGGGCCCAACACTGAAGCTTTCTTT

D gene: -
V gene: TRBV2
J gene: TRBJ1-1
clone size: -
CDR3 protein: CASSEGIINTEAFF
CDR3 DNA: TGTGCCAGCAGTGAAGGAATAATTAACACTGAAGCTTTCTTT

D gene: TRBD1
V gene: TRBV7-8
J gene: TRBJ1-2
clone size: many
CDR3 protein: CASSLGQGEGYTF
CDR3 DNA: TGTGCCAGCAGCTTAGGACAGGGGGAAGGCTACACCTTC

D gene: TRBD1
V gene: TRBV5-6
J gene: TRBJ2-1
clone size: -
CDR3 protein: CASSLTTGVSYNEQFF
CDR3 DNA: TGTGCCAGCAGCTTGACGACAGGGGTCTCCTACAATGAGCAGTTCTTC

D gene: -
V gene: TRBV28
J gene: TRBJ2-3
clone size: few
CDR3 protein: CASSPARFTDTQYF
CDR3 DNA: TGTGCCAGCAGTCCCGCGCGATTTACAGATACGCAGTATTTT

D gene: TRBD1
V gene: TRBV27
J gene: TRBJ1-5
clone size: few
CDR3 protein: CASSLTGVLQPQHF
CDR3 DNA: TGTGCCAGCAGCCTGACAGGGGTTTTGCAGCCCCAGCATTTT

D gene: -
V gene: TRBV7-2
J gene: TRBJ2-1
clone size: many
CDR3 protein: CASSLNEGYEQFF
CDR3 DNA: TGTGCCAGCAGCTTAAATGAGGGTTATGAGCAGTTCTTC

D gene: TRBD2
V gene: TRBV19
J gene: TRBJ2-1
clone size: few
CDR3 protein: CASSIGAGGRGGEQFF
CDR3 DNA: TGTGCCAGTAGTATTGGGGCGGGGGGGCGTGGCGGTGAGCAGTTCTTC

D gene: -
V gene: TRBV7-8
J gene: TRBJ2-2
clone size: many
CDR3 protein: CASSLFGFPNTGELFF
CDR3 DNA: TGTGCCAGCAGCTTATTTGGTTTCCCAAACACCGGGGAGCTGTTTTTT

D gene: TRBD1
V gene: TRBV29-1
J gene: TRBJ1-1
clone size: few
CDR3 protein: CSAGSGTENTEAFF
CDR3 DNA: TGCAGCGCCGGGTCGGGGACAGAGAACACTGAAGCTTTCTTT

D gene: -
V gene: TRBV6-5
J gene: TRBJ2-7
clone size: -
CDR3 protein: CASSDGTVESYEQYF
CDR3 DNA: TGTGCCAGCAGCGACGGGACGGTGGAATCCTACGAGCAGTACTTC

D gene: -
V gene: TRBV7-9
J gene: TRBJ1-1
clone size: many
CDR3 protein: CASSLVLGNTEAFF
CDR3 DNA: TGTGCCAGCAGCTTAGTTCTGGGGAACACTGAAGCTTTCTTT

D gene: TRBD2
V gene: TRBV28
J gene: TRBJ2-1
clone size: -
CDR3 protein: CASSLFSGTSRDNEQFF
CDR3 DNA: TGTGCCAGCAGTTTATTTTCGGGGACTAGCCGCGACAATGAGCAGTTCTTC

D gene: -
V gene: TRBV10-3
J gene: TRBJ2-7
clone size: few
CDR3 protein: CAIVSDSSYEQYF
CDR3 DNA: TGTGCCATCGTCTCGGACAGCTCCTACGAGCAGTACTTC

D gene: -
V gene: TRBV15
J gene: TRBJ1-3
clone size: -
CDR3 protein: CATSRDVVEGNTIYF
CDR3 DNA: TGTGCCACCAGCAGAGATGTCGTCGAGGGAAACACCATATATTTT

D gene: -
V gene: TRBV19
J gene: TRBJ2-3
clone size: few
CDR3 protein: CASSMVGSTDTQYF
CDR3 DNA: TGTGCCAGTAGTATGGTGGGGTCCACAGATACGCAGTATTTT

D gene: -
V gene: TRBV20-1
J gene: TRBJ2-4
clone size: -
CDR3 protein: CSAPPGLAKNIQYF
CDR3 DNA: TGCAGTGCTCCCCCAGGGTTAGCCAAAAACATTCAGTACTTC